This entry lists 28 T cell receptor beta chains sequenced from one sample in a study of T cells in localized non-small cell lung cancer. Clones were read by immunoSEQ multiplex PCR, and TCRdb kept only the in-frame ones, dropping some. This table holds 55,000 to 75,000 clones, about 90% found once. The sequencing used peripheral blood, collected before any cancer treatment. Receptor source: a male donor older than 55 with stage III squamous cell lung carcinoma.

The sample holds a few counts of this clone. V and J are TRBV19 and TRBJ1-6; unclear D gene. This CDR3 is 14 amino acids long. Germline V gene sequence: CDR1 LNHDA, CDR2 SQIVND (reference sequence). V was trimmed by 6 bases and J by 7 bases, leaving 13 bases between them. The CDR3 spells CASRVRELNSPLHF. As DNA, the CDR3 is TGTGCCAGTAGGGTCCGGGAGTTGAATTCACCCCTCCACTTT.

The chain joins TRBV10-3 to TRBJ1-3; D is uncertain. This CDR3 spans 14 amino acids. The V gene lost 10 bases and the J gene lost 0 bases, with 13 bases spanning the gap. Germline CDR1 reads ENHRY; CDR2 reads SYGVKD. CDR3: CATLPVDSGNTIYF. The CDR3 DNA sequence: TGTGCCACACTCCCAGTGGACTCTGGAAACACCATATATTTT.

This sequence joins TRBV4-2 and TRBJ2-1; 10 nucleotides line up with TRBD1. Germline V gene lookup returns CDR1 LGHNA and CDR2 YNFKEQ. The V gene end was trimmed by 4 bases and the J gene end by 13 bases; junction bases not matched to a gene: 1. There are 11 residues in the CDR3. CDR3 bases: TGTGCCAGCAGCCGGGACAGGGGACAGTTCTTC. The encoded protein is CASSRDRGQFF.

J is TRBJ2-4 and V is TRBV7-2, with TRBD1 as a possible D gene (6 bases). This CDR3 region has 15 residues. Germline CDR1 reads SGHTA; CDR2 reads FQGNSA. The V and J ends lost 3 bases and 0 bases respectively, with 9 bases between them. CDR3 DNA: TGTGCCAGCAGCTTGCCAGGGGTAGCCAAAAACATTCAGTACTTC. This gives the protein CASSLPGVAKNIQYF.

This CDR3 reads CASSRVFLVETQYF. The CDR3 DNA follows: TGTGCCAGTAGTAGGGTTTTTCTTGTAGAGACCCAGTACTTC. V gene TRBV19 combines with J gene TRBJ2-5, with D unresolved. V was pared by 4 bases and J by 4 bases, with 13 bases between. The CDR3 sequence is 14 residues long. Germline V gene data show CDR1 as LNHDA and CDR2 as SQIVND (reference sequence).

The rearrangement links TRBV30 to TRBJ2-2, with TRBD1 matching over 10 bases. The CDR3 is 13 residues long. Per the germline V gene, CDR1 is GTSNPN and CDR2 is SVGIG (reference sequence). Unmatched junction bases numbered 1, after V lost 4 bases and J lost 5 bases. CDR3 sequence: CAWTDRGTGELFF. The CDR3 bases are TGTGCCTGGACGGACAGGGGGACCGGGGAGCTGTTTTTT.

V usage is TRBV19 and J usage is TRBJ1-6; 7 bases are shared with TRBD1. J was trimmed by 8 bases and V by 5 bases; bases with no gene match: 3. The CDR3 has 13 amino acids. Germline CDR1 and CDR2: LNHDA and SQIVND (reference sequence). In DNA form, the CDR3 reads TGTGCCAGTAGTGCCACAGGGGATTCACCCCTCCACTTT. Residues: CASSATGDSPLHF.

The V and J genes are TRBV25-1 and TRBJ1-2, with no clear D. V shed 3 bases and J shed 9 bases, with 11 bases lying between them. The CDR3 loop spans 12 amino acids. Germline CDR1 reads MGHDK; CDR2 reads SYGVNS. The CDR3 region is CASSEGARSYTF. The DNA of the CDR3 is TGTGCCAGCAGTGAGGGCGCGCGGAGCTACACCTTC.

The V and J genes are TRBV30 and TRBJ1-2; 9 bases line up with TRBD1. Germline V lookup: CDR1 GTSNPN, CDR2 SVGIG (reference sequence). CDR3 size: 12 residues. V lost 1 base, J lost 8 bases, and 2 bases stayed unmatched. The CDR3 coding sequence is TGTGCCTGGAGTGACAGGGGGCTGGGCTACACCTTC. This sequence encodes CAWSDRGLGYTF.

The gene calls are TRBV19 and TRBJ1-5, with 8 positions matching TRBD1. Germline loops: CDR1 LNHDA, CDR2 SQIVND (reference sequence). This CDR3 is built from 17 residues. V was pared by 4 bases and J by 2 bases, with 10 bases of the junction left unmatched. The chain's CDR3 is CASSKTGDRVGNQPQHF. CDR3 nucleotides: TGTGCCAGTAGTAAGACAGGGGACCGGGTCGGCAATCAGCCCCAGCATTTT.

CDR3 sequence reads: CASSQEGRRSPLHF. DNA of the CDR3: TGTGCCAGCAGCCAAGAGGGGCGGCGTTCACCCCTCCACTTT. This rearrangement joins TRBV14 to TRBJ1-6, with D possibly TRBD1 on 5 matching bases. V shed 0 bases and J shed 9 bases, with 9 bases lying between them. CDR1 and CDR2 (germline): SGHDN, FVKESK. The CDR3 is 14 residues long.

This clone was seen just once. CDR3 DNA: TGTGCCAGCAAGGGCGGGCCCTATAATTCACCCCTCCACTTT. Translating it yields CASKGGPYNSPLHF. This chain uses TRBV28 with TRBJ1-6; D not certain. The ends were cut back, 7 bases at V and 2 bases at J, with 9 bases in the middle. Per germline, CDR1 MDHEN and CDR2 SYDVKM. This CDR3 is built from 14 residues. Full variable domain (outside the CDR3, taken from reference TRBV28 and TRBJ1-6): DVKVTQSSRYLVKRTGEKVFLECVQDMDHENMFWYRQDPGLGLRLIYFSYDVKMKEKGDIPEGYSVSREKKERFSLILESASTNQTSMYLCASKGGPYNSPLHFGNGTRLTVT.

There are a few counts of this clone. The chain couples TRBV10-1 to TRBJ1-5, with 9 positions matching TRBD1. J lost 5 bases, V lost 5 bases, and 4 bases had no gene match. The CDR3 runs 14 residues. Looked up from germline, CDR1 is WNHNN and CDR2 is SYGVQD (reference sequence). The CDR3 region is CASSPGQGDQPQHF. As DNA, the CDR3 is TGCGCCAGCAGTCCGGGACAGGGAGATCAGCCCCAGCATTTT.

The rearrangement joins TRBV19 to TRBJ2-3; 7 bases fit TRBD2. V was pared by 10 bases and J by 3 bases, with 10 bases of the junction left unmatched. The CDR3 extends over 14 amino acids. From germline, CDR1 is LNHDA and CDR2 SQIVND (reference sequence). The DNA for the CDR3 is TGTGCCACCTCGCGGGGCGGGGGAACAGATACGCAGTATTTT. Its translation: CATSRGGGTDTQYF.

The chain combines TRBV6-1 with TRBJ2-3, with a weak D call TRBD2 (5 bases). This CDR3 has 14 amino acids. V was clipped by 6 bases and J by 5 bases, with 15 bases between them. Germline V gives CDR1 MNHNS, CDR2 SASEGT. The CDR3 region has the DNA TGTGCCAGCAGGACCGTTAATCGGGGAGATACGCAGTATTTT. Residues: CASRTVNRGDTQYF.

This rearrangement joins TRBV5-1 to TRBJ2-1; 10 positions agree with TRBD1. The CDR3 consists of 15 residues. Germline lookup yields CDR1 SGHRS and CDR2 YFSETQ. The V gene end was trimmed by 4 bases and the J gene end by 3 bases; junction bases not matched to a gene: 4. CDR3 nucleotides: TGCGCCAGCAGCCTGACAGGGGGCTTCTACAATGAGCAGTTCTTC. Its translation is CASSLTGGFYNEQFF.

The V gene is TRBV7-2, the J gene TRBJ2-1; 8 nucleotides agree with TRBD2. After removal of 5 bases from V and 3 bases from J, the junction contained 9 bases not matched to a gene. This CDR3 is built from 16 residues. Germline CDR1 is SGHTA and CDR2 is FQGNSA. The CDR3 sequence is CASSPSWAGGYNEQFF. CDR3 DNA sequence: TGTGCCAGCAGCCCCTCCTGGGCGGGGGGCTACAATGAGCAGTTCTTC.

This clone appeared a few times. The chain links TRBV6-6 to TRBJ2-1, with 11 bases aligning to TRBD2. Germline V gene data show CDR1 as MNHNY and CDR2 as SVGAGI (reference sequence). V lost 5 bases and J lost 7; bases outside the gene matches: 10. The CDR3 runs to 16 residues. CDR3 bases: TGTGCCAGCAGTCCTACTAGCGGGGGAATCACAAATGAGCAGTTCTTC. Translated, it gives CASSPTSGGITNEQFF.

The V call is TRBV21-1, the J call TRBJ2-1; the D segment call TRBD1 is taken from the table without a DNA check. TRBV21-1 is recorded as a pseudogene. The CDR3 totals 12 residues. CDR3 nucleotide sequence: TGTGCCAGCAGCATGGACAGTAATGAGCAGTTCTTC. The encoded protein is CASSMDSNEQFF.

This chain connects TRBV6-5 to TRBJ1-4, with 7 bases lining up with TRBD1. This CDR3 has 11 amino acids. Germline V gene sequence: CDR1 MNHEY, CDR2 SVGAGI. J lost 8 bases, V lost 6 bases, and 0 bases had no gene match. DNA for the CDR3: TGTGCCAGCAGACAGGGGGAAAAACTGTTTTTT. It translates to CASRQGEKLFF.

This chain links TRBV7-8 with TRBJ1-1; D call uncertain. CDR3 length: 13 amino acids. Germline-derived CDR1 and CDR2 are SGHVS and FQNEAQ. The V end was cut by 1 base, the J end by 11 bases, with 14 bases between. CDR3: CASSLVREWEAFF. The CDR3 bases are TGTGCCAGCAGCTTAGTGAGGGAATGGGAGGCTTTCTTT.

This chain connects TRBV4-1 to TRBJ2-1; D gene unclear. V was clipped by 0 bases and J by 6 bases, with 12 bases between them. The CDR3 consists of 15 residues. Per the germline V gene, CDR1 is MGHRA and CDR2 is YSYEKL. CDR3 sequence (DNA): TGCGCCAGCAGCCAAGAGTTCCCCCTGCTCAATGAGCAGTTCTTC. Protein product: CASSQEFPLLNEQFF.

The CDR3 sequence is CASSELLYEQYV. Here the CDR3 DNA reads TGTGCCAGCAGTGAACTCCTTTACGAGCAGTACGTC. The gene calls are TRBV2 and TRBJ2-7; no firm D call. In germline, CDR1 is SNHLY, CDR2 FYNNEI. The length of the CDR3 is 12 residues. V lost 2 bases, J lost 4 bases, and 6 bases lay in between.

This chain links TRBV6-4 with TRBJ1-5; D gene ambiguous. This CDR3 region has 14 residues. CDR1 MRHNA and CDR2 SNTAGT come from the germline V gene. V lost 3 bases and J lost 0, with 6 bases in between. In nucleotides, the CDR3 is TGTGCCAGCAGTGAGTCGGGTAGCAATCAGCCCCAGCATTTT. This translates into CASSESGSNQPQHF.

This chain joins TRBV19 and TRBJ1-4; 8 bases align to TRBD1. The germline CDR1 and CDR2 sequences are LNHDA and SQIVND (reference sequence). Trimming at V came to 4 bases and at J to 8 bases, leaving 18 bases not matched to a gene. The CDR3 sequence is 18 residues long. For the CDR3, the DNA is TGTGCCAGTAGTACCCCCCCGCGACAGGGGTGGGGATTCGAAAAACTGTTTTTT. Its protein product is CASSTPPRQGWGFEKLFF.

The chain has TRBV4-1 and TRBJ2-3; D is tentatively TRBD1 or TRBD2 (6 bases each). Germline lookup yields CDR1 MGHRA and CDR2 YSYEKL. V lost 1 base to trimming and J lost 1 base, with 12 bases between them. This CDR3 contains 16 residues. The CDR3 spells CASSQGFGGGTDTQYF. The CDR3 DNA sequence: TGCGCCAGCAGCCAAGGGTTCGGGGGCGGCACAGATACGCAGTATTTT.

The chain is built from TRBV7-9 and TRBJ2-5; possible D gene TRBD1, 6 bases. CDR1 and CDR2 from the germline V gene are SEHNR and FQNEAQ (reference sequence). V was cut by 6 bases and J by 3 bases, with 11 bases left in between. This CDR3 is 13 amino acids long. The CDR3 sequence is CASRRSGEETQYF. The DNA for the CDR3 is TGTGCCAGCAGGAGATCAGGGGAAGAGACCCAGTACTTC.

The genes are TRBV4-2 and TRBJ2-7, with unresolved D. The CDR3 has 13 amino acids. Trimming pared 3 bases from V and 0 bases from J, leaving 6 bases between. Germline V lookup: CDR1 LGHNA, CDR2 YNFKEQ. The CDR3 region is CASSQIGSYEQYF. CDR3 DNA sequence: TGTGCCAGCAGCCAGATTGGCTCCTACGAGCAGTACTTC.